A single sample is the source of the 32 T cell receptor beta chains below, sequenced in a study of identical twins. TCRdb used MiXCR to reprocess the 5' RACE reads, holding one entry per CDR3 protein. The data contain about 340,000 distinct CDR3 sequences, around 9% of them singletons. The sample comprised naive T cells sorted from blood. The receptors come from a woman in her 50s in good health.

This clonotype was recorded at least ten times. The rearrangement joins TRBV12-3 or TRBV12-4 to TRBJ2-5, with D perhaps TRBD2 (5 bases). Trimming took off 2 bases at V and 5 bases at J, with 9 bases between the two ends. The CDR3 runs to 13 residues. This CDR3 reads CASSLSGTETQYF. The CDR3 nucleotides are TGTGCCAGCAGTTTATCGGGAACCGAGACCCAGTACTTC.

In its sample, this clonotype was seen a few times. CDR3 region: CASSSAGVVYNEQFF. The CDR3 DNA reads as TGTGCCAGCAGCTCAGCGGGAGTTGTCTACAATGAGCAGTTCTTC. The chain combines TRBV7-6 with TRBJ2-1; TRBD2 agrees at 8 bases. The germline CDR1 and CDR2 sequences are SGHVS and FNYEAQ. The length of the CDR3 is 15 residues. J gave up 3 bases and V 4 bases, and 5 bases lay outside the gene matches.

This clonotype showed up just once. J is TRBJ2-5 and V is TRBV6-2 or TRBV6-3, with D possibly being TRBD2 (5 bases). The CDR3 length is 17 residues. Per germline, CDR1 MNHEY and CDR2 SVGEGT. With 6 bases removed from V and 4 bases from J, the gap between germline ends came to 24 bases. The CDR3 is CASSRPGGERGRETQYF. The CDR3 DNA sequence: TGTGCCAGCAGCCGCCCCGGTGGGGAGCGAGGTCGAGAGACCCAGTACTTC.

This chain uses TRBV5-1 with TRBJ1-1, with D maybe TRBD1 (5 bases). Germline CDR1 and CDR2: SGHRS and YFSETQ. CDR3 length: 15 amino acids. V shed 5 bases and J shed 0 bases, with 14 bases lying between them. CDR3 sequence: CASRGREGVNTEAFF. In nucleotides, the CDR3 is TGCGCCAGCAGGGGCAGGGAAGGAGTGAACACTGAAGCTTTCTTT. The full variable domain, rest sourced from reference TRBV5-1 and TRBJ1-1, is KAGVTQTPRYLIKTRGQQVTLSCSPISGHRSVSWYQQTPGQGLQFLFEYFSETQRNKGNFPGRFSGRQFSNSRSEMNVSTLELGDSALYLCASRGREGVNTEAFFGQGTRLTVV.

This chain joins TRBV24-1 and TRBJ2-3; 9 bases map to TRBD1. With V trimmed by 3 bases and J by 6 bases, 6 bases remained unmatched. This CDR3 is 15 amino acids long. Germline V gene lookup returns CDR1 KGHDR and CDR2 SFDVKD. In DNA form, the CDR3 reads TGTGCCACCAGTGATCCGGGGACAGGGCTGGATACGCAGTATTTT. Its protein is CATSDPGTGLDTQYF.

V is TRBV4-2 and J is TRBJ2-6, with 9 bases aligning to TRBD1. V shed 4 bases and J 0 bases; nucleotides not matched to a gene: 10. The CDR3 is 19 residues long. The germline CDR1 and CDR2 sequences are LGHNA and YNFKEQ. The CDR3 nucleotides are TGTGCCAGCAGCCTTCCGCCGACAGGGGGATCCTCTGGGGCCAACGTCCTGACTTTC. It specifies CASSLPPTGGSSGANVLTF.

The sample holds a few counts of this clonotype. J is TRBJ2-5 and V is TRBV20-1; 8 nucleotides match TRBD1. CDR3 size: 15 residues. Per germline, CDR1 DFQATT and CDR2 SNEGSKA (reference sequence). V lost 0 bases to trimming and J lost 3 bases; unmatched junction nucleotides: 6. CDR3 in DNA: TGCAGTGCTAGAGATCGTCCGACAGGGGAAGAGACCCAGTACTTC. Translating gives CSARDRPTGEETQYF.

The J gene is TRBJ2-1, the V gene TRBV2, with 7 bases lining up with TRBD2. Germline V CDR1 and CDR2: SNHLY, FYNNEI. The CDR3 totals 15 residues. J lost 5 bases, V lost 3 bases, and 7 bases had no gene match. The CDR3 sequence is CASSDYLADNNEQFF. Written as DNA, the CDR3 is TGTGCCAGCAGTGATTACCTAGCGGATAACAATGAGCAGTTCTTC.

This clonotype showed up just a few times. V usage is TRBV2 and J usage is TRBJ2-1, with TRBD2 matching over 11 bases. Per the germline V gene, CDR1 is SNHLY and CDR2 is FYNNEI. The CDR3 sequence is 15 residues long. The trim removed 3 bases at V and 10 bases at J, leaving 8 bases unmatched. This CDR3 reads CASSEKIAGGAEQFF. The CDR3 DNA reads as TGTGCCAGCAGTGAGAAAATAGCGGGAGGGGCGGAGCAGTTCTTC.

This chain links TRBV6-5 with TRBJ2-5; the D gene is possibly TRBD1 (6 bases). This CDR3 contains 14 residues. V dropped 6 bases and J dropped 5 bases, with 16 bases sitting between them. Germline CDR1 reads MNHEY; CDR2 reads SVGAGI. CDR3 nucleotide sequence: TGTGCCAGCAGCCTAAGGGGGAGTCGGGAGACCCAGTACTTC. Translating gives CASSLRGSRETQYF.

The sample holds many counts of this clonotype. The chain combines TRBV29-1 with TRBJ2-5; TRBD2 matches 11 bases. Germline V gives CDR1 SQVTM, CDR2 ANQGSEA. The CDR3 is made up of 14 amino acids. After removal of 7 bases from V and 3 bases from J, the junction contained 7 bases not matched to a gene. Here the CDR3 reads CSAGKGLAEETQYF. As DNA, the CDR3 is TGCAGCGCCGGGAAGGGACTAGCGGAAGAGACCCAGTACTTC.

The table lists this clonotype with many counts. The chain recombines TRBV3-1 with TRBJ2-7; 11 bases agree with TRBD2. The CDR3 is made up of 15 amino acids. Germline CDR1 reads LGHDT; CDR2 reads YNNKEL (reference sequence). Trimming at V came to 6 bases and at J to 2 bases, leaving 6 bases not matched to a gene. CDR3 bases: TGTGCCAGCAGTCTGACTAGCGGGACCCCCTACGAGCAGTACTTC. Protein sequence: CASSLTSGTPYEQYF.

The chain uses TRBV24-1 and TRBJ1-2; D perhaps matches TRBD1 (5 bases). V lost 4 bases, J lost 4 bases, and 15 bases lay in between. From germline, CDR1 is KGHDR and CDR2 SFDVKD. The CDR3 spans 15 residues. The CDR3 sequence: CATSDPLEGTYGYTF. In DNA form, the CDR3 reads TGTGCCACCAGTGACCCTTTGGAGGGGACCTATGGCTACACCTTC.

CDR3 bases: TGTGCCACCAGCAGAGATAGCGGGAGGGGGGGATACAATGAGCAGTTCTTC. Its protein product is CATSRDSGRGGYNEQFF. The genes are TRBV15 and TRBJ2-1; 11 bases are a match to TRBD2. CDR3 length: 17 residues. The trim removed 0 bases at V and 4 bases at J, leaving 5 bases unmatched. Germline V gene sequence: CDR1 LNHNV, CDR2 YYDKDF (reference sequence).

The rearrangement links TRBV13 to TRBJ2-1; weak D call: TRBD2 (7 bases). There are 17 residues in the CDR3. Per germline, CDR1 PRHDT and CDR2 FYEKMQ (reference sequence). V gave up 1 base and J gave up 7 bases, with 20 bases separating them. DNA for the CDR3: TGTGCCAGCAGCTTAGTAGGGGGGGGGACTCTCAGGAATGAGCAGTTCTTC. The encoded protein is CASSLVGGGTLRNEQFF.

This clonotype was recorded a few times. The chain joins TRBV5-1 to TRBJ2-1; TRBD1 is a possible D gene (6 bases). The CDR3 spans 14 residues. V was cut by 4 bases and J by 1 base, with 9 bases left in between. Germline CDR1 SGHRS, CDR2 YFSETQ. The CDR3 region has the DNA TGCGCCAGCAGCGCACAGGGTTCCTACAATGAGCAGTTCTTC. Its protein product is CASSAQGSYNEQFF.

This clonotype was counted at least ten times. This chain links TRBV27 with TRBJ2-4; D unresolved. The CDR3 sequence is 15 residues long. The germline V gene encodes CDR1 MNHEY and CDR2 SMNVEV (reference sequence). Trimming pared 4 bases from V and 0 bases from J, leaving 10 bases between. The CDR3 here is CASSSYNLAKNIQYF. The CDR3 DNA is TGTGCCAGCAGTTCTTATAACCTAGCCAAAAACATTCAGTACTTC.

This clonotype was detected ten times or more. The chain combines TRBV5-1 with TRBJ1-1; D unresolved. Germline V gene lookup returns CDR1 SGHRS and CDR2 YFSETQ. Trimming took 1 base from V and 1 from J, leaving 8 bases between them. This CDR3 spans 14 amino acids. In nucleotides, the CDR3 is TGCGCCAGCAGCTTGACAGAAAAGAACACTGAAGCTTTCTTT. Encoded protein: CASSLTEKNTEAFF.

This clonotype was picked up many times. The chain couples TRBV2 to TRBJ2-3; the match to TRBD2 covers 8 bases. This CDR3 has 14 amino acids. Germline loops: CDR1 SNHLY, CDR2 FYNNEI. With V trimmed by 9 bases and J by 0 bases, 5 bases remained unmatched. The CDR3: CARRAGASTDTQYF. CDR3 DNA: TGTGCCAGAAGAGCGGGAGCTAGCACAGATACGCAGTATTTT. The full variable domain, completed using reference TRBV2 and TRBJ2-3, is EPEVTQTPSHQVTQMGQEVILRCVPISNHLYFYWYRQILGQKVEFLVSFYNNEISEKSEIFDDQFSVERPDGSNFTLKIRSTKLEDSAMYFCARRAGASTDTQYFGPGTRLTVL.

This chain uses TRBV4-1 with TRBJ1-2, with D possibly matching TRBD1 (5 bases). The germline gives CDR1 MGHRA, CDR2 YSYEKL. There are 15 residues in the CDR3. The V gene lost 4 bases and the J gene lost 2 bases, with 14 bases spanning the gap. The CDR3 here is CASSRRETENYGYTF. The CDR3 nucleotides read TGCGCCAGCAGCCGACGCGAGACAGAGAACTATGGCTACACCTTC.

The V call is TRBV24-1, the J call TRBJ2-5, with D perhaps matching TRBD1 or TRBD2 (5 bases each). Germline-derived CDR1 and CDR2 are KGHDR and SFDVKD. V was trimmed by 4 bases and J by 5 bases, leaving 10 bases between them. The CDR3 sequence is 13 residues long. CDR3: CATSEPGSETQYF. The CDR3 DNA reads TGTGCCACCAGTGAACCAGGGAGCGAGACCCAGTACTTC.

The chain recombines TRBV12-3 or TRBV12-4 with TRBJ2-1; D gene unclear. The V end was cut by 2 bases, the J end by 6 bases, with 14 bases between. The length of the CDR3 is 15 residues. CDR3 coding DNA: TGTGCCAGCAGTTTATCCAGTCGAAACCCCAATGAGCAGTTCTTC. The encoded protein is CASSLSSRNPNEQFF.

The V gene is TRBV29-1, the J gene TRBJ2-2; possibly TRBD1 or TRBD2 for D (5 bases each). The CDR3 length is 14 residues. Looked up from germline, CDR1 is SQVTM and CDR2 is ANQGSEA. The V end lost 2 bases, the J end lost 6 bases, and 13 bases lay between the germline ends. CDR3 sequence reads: CSVEFGGIAGELFF. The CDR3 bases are TGCAGCGTTGAATTTGGGGGAATCGCCGGGGAGCTGTTTTTT.

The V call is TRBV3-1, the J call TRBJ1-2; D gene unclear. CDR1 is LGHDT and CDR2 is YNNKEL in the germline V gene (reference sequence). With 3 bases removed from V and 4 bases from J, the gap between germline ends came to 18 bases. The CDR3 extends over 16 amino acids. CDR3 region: CASSHSARLSSYGYTF. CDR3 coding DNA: TGTGCCAGCAGCCATTCTGCGCGCCTATCCTCCTATGGCTACACCTTC.

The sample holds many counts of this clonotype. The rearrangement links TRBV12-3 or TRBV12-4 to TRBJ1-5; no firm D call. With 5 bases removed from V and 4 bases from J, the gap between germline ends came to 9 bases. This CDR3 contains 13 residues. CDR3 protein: CASSRTANQPQHF. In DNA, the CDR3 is TGTGCCAGCAGTCGGACCGCAAATCAGCCCCAGCATTTT.

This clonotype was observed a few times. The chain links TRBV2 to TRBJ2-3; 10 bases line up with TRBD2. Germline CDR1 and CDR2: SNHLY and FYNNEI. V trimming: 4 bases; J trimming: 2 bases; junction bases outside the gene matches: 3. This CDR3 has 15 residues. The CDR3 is CASSGTSGNTDTQYF. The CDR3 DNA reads TGTGCCAGCAGTGGGACTAGCGGAAACACAGATACGCAGTATTTT.

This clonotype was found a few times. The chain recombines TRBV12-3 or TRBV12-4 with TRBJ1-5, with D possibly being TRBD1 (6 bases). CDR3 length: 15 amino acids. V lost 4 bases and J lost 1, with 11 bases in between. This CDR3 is CASSSGEVSNQPQHF. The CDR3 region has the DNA TGTGCCAGCAGTTCAGGGGAGGTGAGCAATCAGCCCCAGCATTTT.

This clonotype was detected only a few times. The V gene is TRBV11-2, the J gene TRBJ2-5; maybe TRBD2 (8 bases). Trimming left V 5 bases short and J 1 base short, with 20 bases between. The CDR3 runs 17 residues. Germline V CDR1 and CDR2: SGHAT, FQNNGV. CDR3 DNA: TGTGCCAGCAGCCGGGGGGGGACAGCCCGACTCCAAGAGACCCAGTACTTC. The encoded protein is CASSRGGTARLQETQYF.

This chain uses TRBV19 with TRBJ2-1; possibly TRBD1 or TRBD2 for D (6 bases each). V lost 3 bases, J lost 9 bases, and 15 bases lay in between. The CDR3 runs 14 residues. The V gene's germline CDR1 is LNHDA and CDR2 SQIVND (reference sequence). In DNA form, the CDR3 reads TGTGCCAGTAGTATCAGAGGGGGGAGTGGTGAGCAGTTCTTC. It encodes CASSIRGGSGEQFF.

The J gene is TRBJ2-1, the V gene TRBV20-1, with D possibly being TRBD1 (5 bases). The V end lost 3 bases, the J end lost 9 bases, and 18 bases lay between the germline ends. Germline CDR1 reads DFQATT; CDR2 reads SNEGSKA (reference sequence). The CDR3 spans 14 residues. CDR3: CSASSARGSPEQFF. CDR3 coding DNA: TGCAGTGCTAGTTCGGCTAGGGGTAGTCCTGAGCAGTTCTTC.

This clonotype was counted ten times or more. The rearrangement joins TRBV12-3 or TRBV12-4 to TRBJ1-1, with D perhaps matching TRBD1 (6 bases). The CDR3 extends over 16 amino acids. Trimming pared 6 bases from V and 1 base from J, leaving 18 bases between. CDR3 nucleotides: TGTGCCAGCAGCGGGGGCATGACAGACACGAACACTGAAGCTTTCTTT. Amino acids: CASSGGMTDTNTEAFF.

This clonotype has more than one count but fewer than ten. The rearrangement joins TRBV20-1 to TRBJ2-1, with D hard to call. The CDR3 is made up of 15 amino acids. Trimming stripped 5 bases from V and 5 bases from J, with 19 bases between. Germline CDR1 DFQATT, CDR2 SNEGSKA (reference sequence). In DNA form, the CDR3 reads TGCAGTGCTCACGCCGCGGTGAGCTCGAACAATGAGCAGTTCTTC. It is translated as CSAHAAVSSNNEQFF.